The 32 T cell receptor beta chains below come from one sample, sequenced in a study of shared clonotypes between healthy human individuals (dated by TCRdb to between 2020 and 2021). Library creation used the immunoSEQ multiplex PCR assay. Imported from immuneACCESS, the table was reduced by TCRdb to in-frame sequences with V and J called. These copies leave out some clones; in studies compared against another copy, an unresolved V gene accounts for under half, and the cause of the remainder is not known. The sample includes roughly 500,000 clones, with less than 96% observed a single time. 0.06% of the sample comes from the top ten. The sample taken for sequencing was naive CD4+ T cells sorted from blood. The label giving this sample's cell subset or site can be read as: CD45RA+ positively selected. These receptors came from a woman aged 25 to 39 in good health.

This chain's CDR3 is CASSLGSAGANQPQHF. The CDR3 nucleotides are TGTGCCAGCAGCTTAGGGTCCGCAGGGGCCAATCAGCCCCAGCATTTT. This sequence joins TRBV7-9 and TRBJ1-5; tentative D call: TRBD1 (6 bases). Trimming removed 1 base from V and 3 bases from J, with 13 bases in between. The CDR3 totals 16 residues. The germline CDR1 and CDR2 sequences are SEHNR and FQNEAQ (reference sequence).

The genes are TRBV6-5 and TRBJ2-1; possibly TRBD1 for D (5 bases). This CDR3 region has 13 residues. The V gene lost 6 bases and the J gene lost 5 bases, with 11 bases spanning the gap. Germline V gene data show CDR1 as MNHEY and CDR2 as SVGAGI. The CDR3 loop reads CASSTDTNNEQFF. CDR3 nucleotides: TGTGCCAGCAGCACGGACACAAACAATGAGCAGTTCTTC.

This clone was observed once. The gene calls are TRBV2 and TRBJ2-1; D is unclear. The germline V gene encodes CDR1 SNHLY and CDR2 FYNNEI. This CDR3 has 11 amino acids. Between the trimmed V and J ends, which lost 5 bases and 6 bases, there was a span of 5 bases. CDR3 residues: CASSYRNEQFF. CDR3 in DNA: TGTGCCAGCAGTTACCGCAATGAGCAGTTCTTC. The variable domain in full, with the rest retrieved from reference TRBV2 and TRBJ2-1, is EPEVTQTPSHQVTQMGQEVILRCVPISNHLYFYWYRQILGQKVEFLVSFYNNEISEKSEIFDDQFSVERPDGSNFTLKIRSTKLEDSAMYFCASSYRNEQFFGPGTRLTVL.

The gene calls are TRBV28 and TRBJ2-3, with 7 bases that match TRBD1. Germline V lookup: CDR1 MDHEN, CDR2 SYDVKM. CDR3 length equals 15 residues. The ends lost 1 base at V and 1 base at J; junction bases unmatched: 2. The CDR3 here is CASSLFQGGTDTQYF. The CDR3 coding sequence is TGTGCCAGCAGTTTATTCCAGGGGGGCACAGATACGCAGTATTTT.

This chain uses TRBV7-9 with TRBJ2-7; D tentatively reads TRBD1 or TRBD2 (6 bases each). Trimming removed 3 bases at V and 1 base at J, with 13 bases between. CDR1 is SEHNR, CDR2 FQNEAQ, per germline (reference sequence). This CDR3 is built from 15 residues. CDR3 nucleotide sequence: TGTGCCAGCAGCTTTAAGGGGGGCGGATCCTACGAGCAGTACTTC. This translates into CASSFKGGGSYEQYF.

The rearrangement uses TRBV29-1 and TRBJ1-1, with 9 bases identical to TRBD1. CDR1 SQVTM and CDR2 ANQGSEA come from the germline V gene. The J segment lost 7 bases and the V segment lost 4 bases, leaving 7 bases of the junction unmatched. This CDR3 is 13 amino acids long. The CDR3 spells CSVVGTGFGEAFF. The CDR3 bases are TGCAGCGTTGTGGGGACAGGGTTTGGTGAAGCTTTCTTT.

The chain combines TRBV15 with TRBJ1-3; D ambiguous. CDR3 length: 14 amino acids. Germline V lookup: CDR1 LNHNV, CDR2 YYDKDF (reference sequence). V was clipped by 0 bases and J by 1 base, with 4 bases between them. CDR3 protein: CATSREDSGNTIYF. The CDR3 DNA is TGTGCCACCAGCAGAGAGGATTCTGGAAACACCATATATTTT.

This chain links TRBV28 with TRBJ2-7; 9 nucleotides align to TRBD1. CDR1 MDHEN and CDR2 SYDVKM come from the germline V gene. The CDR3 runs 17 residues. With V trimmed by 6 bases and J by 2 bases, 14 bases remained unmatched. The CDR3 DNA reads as TGTGCCAGCAGCTACGGACAGGGGAGGCTGGTGGCCTACGAGCAGTACTTC. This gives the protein CASSYGQGRLVAYEQYF.

The CDR3 DNA sequence: TGTGCCATCAGTGAGTACCAAGCGGGAGAGAGCGAGCAGTACTTC. Residues: CAISEYQAGESEQYF. The gene calls are TRBV10-3 and TRBJ2-5; TRBD2 aligns across 8 bases. Near its end, the DNA agrees better with TRBJ2-7, so the J call may be wrong. The CDR3 runs 15 residues. Looked up from germline, CDR1 is ENHRY and CDR2 is SYGVKD.

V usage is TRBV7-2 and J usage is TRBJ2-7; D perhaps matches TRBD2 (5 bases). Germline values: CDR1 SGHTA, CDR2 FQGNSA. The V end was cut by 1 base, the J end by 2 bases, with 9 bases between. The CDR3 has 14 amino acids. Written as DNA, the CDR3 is TGTGCCAGCAGCTTAGGCCTAGCCCCCTACGAGCAGTACTTC. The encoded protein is CASSLGLAPYEQYF.

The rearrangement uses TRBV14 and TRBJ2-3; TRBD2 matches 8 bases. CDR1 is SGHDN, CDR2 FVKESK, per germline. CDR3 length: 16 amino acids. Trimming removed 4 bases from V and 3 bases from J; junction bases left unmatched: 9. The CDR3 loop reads CASSPTGGQRTDTQYF. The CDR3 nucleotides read TGTGCCAGCAGCCCCACGGGAGGGCAGCGTACAGATACGCAGTATTTT. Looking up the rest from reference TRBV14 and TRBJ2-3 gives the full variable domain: EAGVTQFPSHSVIEKGQTVTLRCDPISGHDNLYWYRRVMGKEIKFLLHFVKESKQDESGMPNNRFLAERTGGTYSTLKVQPAELEDSGVYFCASSPTGGQRTDTQYFGPGTRLTVL.

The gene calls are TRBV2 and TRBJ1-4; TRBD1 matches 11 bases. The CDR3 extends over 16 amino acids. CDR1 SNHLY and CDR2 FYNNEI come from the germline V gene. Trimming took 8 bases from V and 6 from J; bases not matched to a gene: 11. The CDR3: CASQHLKGQGDEKLFF. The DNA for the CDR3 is TGTGCCAGCCAGCACTTGAAGGGACAGGGGGATGAAAAACTGTTTTTT. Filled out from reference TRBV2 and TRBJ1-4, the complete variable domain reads EPEVTQTPSHQVTQMGQEVILRCVPISNHLYFYWYRQILGQKVEFLVSFYNNEISEKSEIFDDQFSVERPDGSNFTLKIRSTKLEDSAMYFCASQHLKGQGDEKLFFGSGTQLSVL.

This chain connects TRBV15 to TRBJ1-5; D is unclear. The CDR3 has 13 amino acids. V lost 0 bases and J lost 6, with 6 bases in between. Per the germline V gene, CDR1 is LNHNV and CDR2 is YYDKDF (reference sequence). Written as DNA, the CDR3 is TGTGCCACCAGCAGAGATGGGATTCAGCCCCAGCATTTT. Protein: CATSRDGIQPQHF.

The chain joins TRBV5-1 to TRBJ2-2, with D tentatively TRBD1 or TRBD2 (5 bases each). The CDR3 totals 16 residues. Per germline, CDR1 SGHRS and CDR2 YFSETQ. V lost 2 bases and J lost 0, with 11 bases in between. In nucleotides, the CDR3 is TGCGCCAGCAGCTTCCGGGACGCCCCGAACACCGGGGAGCTGTTTTTT. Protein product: CASSFRDAPNTGELFF.

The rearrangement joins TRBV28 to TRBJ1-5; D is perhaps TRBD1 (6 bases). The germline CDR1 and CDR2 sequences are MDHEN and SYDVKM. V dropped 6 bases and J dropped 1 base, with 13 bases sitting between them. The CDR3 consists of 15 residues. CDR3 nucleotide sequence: TGTGCCAGCAGGTTAGGGGGGGACAGCAATCAGCCCCAGCATTTT. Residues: CASRLGGDSNQPQHF.

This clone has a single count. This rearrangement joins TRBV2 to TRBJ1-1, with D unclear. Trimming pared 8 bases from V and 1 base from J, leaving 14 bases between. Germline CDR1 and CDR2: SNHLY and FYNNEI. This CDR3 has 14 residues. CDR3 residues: CASHPIPPNTEAFF. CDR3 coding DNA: TGTGCCAGCCACCCCATACCTCCGAACACTGAAGCTTTCTTT.

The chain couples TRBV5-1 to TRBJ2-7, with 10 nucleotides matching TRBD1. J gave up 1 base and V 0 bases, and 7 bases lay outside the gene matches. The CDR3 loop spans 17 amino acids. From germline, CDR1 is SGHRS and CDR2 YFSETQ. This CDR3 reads CASSLAKGTGDSYEQYF. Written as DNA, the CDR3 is TGCGCCAGCAGCTTGGCCAAAGGGACAGGGGATTCCTACGAGCAGTACTTC.

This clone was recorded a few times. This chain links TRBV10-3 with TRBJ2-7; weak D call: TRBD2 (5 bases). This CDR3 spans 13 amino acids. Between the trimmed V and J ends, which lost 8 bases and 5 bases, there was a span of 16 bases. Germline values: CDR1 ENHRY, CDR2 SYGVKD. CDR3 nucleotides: TGTGCCATCGGGGTAGCGATGGAGGACGAGCAGTACTTC. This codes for CAIGVAMEDEQYF.

The DNA for the CDR3 is TGTGCCAGCAGCTTGGATCGGGTCTCTCATTCACCCCTCCACTTT. This gives the protein CASSLDRVSHSPLHF. V usage is TRBV11-2 and J usage is TRBJ1-6, with no clear D. The CDR3 spans 15 residues. V lost 3 bases and J 8 bases, leaving 14 bases between the germline ends. Per germline, CDR1 SGHAT and CDR2 FQNNGV. Supplemented by reference TRBV11-2 and TRBJ1-6, the full variable domain reads EAGVAQSPRYKIIEKRQSVAFWCNPISGHATLYWYQQILGQGPKLLIQFQNNGVVDDSQLPKDRFSAERLKGVDSTLKIQPAKLEDSAVYLCASSLDRVSHSPLHFGNGTRLTVT.

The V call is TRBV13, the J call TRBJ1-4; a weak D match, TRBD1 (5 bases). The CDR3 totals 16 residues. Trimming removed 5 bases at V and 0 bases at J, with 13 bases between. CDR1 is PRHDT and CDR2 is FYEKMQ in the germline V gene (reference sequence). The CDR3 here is CASSQARQPTNEKLFF. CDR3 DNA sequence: TGTGCCAGCAGCCAAGCAAGACAGCCAACTAATGAAAAACTGTTTTTT.

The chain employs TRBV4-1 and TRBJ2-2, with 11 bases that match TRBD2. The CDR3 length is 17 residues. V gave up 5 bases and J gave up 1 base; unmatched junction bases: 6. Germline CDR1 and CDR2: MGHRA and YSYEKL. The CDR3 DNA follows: TGCGCCAGCAGCACCTATCTAGCGGGGGGGAACACCGGGGAGCTGTTTTTT. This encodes CASSTYLAGGNTGELFF.

The CDR3 nucleotides read TGTGCCAGCAGCCGACTCCCGGAGACTAGCAGGCACAATGAGCAGTTCTTC. Its translation: CASSRLPETSRHNEQFF. This chain links TRBV27 with TRBJ2-1; 7 bases line up with TRBD2. The trim removed 6 bases at V and 5 bases at J, leaving 16 bases unmatched. The length of the CDR3 is 17 residues. CDR1 and CDR2 (germline): MNHEY, SMNVEV (reference sequence).

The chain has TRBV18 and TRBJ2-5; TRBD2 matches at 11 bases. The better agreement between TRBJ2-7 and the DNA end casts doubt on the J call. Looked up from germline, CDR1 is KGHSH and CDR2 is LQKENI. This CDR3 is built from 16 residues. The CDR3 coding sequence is TGTGCCAGCTCATTACCCGGGACTAGCGGCTCCTACGAGCAGTACTTC. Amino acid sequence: CASSLPGTSGSYEQYF.

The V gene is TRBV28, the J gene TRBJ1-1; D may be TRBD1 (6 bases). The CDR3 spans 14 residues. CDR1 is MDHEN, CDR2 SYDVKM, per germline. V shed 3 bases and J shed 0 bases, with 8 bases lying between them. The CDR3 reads CASSFTGMNTEAFF. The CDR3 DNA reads TGTGCCAGCAGTTTTACAGGGATGAACACTGAAGCTTTCTTT.

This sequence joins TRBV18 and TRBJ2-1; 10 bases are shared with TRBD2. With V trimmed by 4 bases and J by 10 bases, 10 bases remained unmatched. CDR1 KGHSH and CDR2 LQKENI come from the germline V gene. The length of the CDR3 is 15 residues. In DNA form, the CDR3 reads TGTGCCAGCTCACAAGGAATAGCGGGAGGTTCGGAGCAGTTCTTC. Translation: CASSQGIAGGSEQFF. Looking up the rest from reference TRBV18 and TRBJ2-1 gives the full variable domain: NAGVMQNPRHLVRRRGQEARLRCSPMKGHSHVYWYRQLPEEGLKFMVYLQKENIIDESGMPKERFSAEFPKEGPSILRIQQVVRGDSAAYFCASSQGIAGGSEQFFGPGTRLTVL.

The DNA of the CDR3 is TGTGCCAGCAGCTTAGCCGGCAGGGTGAACTATGGCTACACCTTC. It encodes CASSLAGRVNYGYTF. The chain is built from TRBV11-2 and TRBJ1-2; D might be TRBD1 (5 bases). CDR3 size: 15 residues. V lost 1 base to trimming and J lost 2 bases, with 11 bases between them. Germline V CDR1 and CDR2: SGHAT, FQNNGV.

Written as DNA, the CDR3 is TGCAGCGTGGGGACCAGGGGGACGGAAAACATTCAGTACTTC. Protein product: CSVGTRGTENIQYF. This chain uses TRBV29-1 with TRBJ2-4; the match to TRBD1 covers 7 bases. V lost 6 bases and J lost 5; bases outside the gene matches: 10. The V gene's germline CDR1 is SQVTM and CDR2 ANQGSEA. This CDR3 has 14 residues.

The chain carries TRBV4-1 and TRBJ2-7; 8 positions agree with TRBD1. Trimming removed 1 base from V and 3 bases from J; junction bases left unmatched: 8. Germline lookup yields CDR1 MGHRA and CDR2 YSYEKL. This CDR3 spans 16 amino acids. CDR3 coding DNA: TGCGCCAGCAGCCAAGGCGAGGACAGGGCCCTCTACGAGCAGTACTTC. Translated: CASSQGEDRALYEQYF.

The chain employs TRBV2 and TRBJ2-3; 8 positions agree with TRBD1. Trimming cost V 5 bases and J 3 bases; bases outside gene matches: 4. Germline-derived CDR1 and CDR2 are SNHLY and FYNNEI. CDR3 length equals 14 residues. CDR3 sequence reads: CASSKQGETDTQYF. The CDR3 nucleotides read TGTGCCAGCAGTAAACAGGGGGAAACAGATACGCAGTATTTT.

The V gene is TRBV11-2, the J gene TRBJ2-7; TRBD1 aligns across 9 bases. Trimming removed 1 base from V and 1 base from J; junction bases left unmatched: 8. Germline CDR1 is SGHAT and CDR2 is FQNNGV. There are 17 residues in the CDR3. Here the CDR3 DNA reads TGTGCCAGCAGCTTAGTCTGGGGACAGGGTTTATCCTACGAGCAGTACTTC. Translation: CASSLVWGQGLSYEQYF.

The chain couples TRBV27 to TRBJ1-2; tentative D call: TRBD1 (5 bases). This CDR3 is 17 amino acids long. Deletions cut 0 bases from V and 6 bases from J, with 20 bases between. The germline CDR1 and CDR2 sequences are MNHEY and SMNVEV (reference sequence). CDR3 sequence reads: CASSLSSIGGFRDGYTF. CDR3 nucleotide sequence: TGTGCCAGCAGTTTATCGAGTATCGGGGGATTTAGGGATGGCTACACCTTC.

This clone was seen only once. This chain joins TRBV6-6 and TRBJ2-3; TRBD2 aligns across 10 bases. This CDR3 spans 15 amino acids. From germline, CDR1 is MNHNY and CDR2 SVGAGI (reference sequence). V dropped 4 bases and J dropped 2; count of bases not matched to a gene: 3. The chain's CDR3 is CASSSGLANTDTQYF. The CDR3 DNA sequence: TGTGCCAGCAGTTCGGGACTAGCGAACACAGATACGCAGTATTTT.